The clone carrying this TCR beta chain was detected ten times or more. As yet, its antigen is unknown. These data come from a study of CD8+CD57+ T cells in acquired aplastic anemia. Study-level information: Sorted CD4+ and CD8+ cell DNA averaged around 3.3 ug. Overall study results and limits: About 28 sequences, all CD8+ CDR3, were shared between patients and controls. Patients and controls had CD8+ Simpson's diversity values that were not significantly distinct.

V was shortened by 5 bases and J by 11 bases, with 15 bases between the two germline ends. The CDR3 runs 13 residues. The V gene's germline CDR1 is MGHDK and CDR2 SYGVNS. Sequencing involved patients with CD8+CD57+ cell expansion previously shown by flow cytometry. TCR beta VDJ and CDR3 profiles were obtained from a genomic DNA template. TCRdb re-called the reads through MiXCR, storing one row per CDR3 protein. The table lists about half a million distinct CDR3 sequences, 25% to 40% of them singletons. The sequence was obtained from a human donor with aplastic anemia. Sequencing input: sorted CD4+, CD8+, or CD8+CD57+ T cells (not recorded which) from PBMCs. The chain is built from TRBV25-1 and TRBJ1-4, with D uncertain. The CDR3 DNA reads TGTGCCAGCAGTTTGTGGGTTCGGGATAAACTGTTTTTT. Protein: CASSLWVRDKLFF.